A selection of T cell receptor beta chains follows, all from one sample in a study of T cells expressing NK-cell markers. For each CDR3 protein, TCRdb gives one entry from its re-call of the 5' RACE reads, without DNA. This sample contains more than 400,000 distinct CDR3 sequences. Sequencing was done on a sample of blood T cells: a sorted CD56 or NKG2C T cell subset, CD4+ or CD8+ T cells, or bulk PBMC T cells (not recorded which). These receptors all come from a woman aged 18 to 69 in good health. The CDR3 runs from the conserved cysteine through the conserved F or W. Fields, in order: J gene, V gene, CDR3 protein.

>TRBJ1-5|TRBV12-3/TRBV12-4
CASSSKDRGRNQPQHF
>TRBJ1-2|TRBV20-1
CSARDETGWGGYTF
>TRBJ2-3|TRBV12-3/TRBV12-4
CASSRTGAPPDTQYF
>TRBJ1-6|TRBV4-3
CASSQEGESYNSPLHF
>TRBJ2-6|TRBV30
CAWSAEGAGANVLTF
>TRBJ1-2|TRBV12-3/TRBV12-4
CASRRTGGAGYTF
>TRBJ2-1|TRBV11-2
CASSPIGGEQFF
>TRBJ2-3|TRBV4-3
CASNPGGGSTDTQYF
>TRBJ2-5|TRBV18
CASSPPGDGRETQYF
>TRBJ2-1|TRBV6-2/TRBV6-3
CAGGDPYNEQFF
>TRBJ2-3|TRBV28
CASHREDSSGKTDTQYF
>TRBJ1-1|TRBV6-4
CASSDSRHEGREAFF
>TRBJ1-6|TRBV7-2
CAAGQINSPLHF
>TRBJ2-1|TRBV12-3/TRBV12-4
CASSFFWGEQFF
>TRBJ2-4|TRBV24-1
CATSDSAGANIQYF
>TRBJ1-1|TRBV12-3/TRBV12-4
CASSRQGPNTEAFF
>TRBJ2-5|TRBV7-9
CASTHFGGTVQETQYF
>TRBJ2-5|TRBV10-3
CAISSRQGETQYF
>TRBJ1-2|TRBV27
CASSNRGIGGYTF
>TRBJ2-1|TRBV6-1
CASSLPRRPGINNEQFF
>TRBJ1-2|TRBV2
CASRNRQYGYTF
>TRBJ2-1|TRBV7-2
CASTRTSGSSEQFF